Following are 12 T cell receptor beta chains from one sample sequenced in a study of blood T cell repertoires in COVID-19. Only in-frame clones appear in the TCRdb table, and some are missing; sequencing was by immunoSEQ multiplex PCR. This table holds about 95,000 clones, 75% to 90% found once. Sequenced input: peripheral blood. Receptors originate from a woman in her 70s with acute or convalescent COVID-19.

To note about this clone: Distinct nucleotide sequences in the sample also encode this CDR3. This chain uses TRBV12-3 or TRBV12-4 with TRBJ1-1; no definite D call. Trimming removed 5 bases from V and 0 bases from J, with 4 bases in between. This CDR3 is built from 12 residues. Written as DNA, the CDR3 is TGTGCCAGCAGTCTGTTGAACACTGAAGCTTTCTTT. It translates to CASSLLNTEAFF.

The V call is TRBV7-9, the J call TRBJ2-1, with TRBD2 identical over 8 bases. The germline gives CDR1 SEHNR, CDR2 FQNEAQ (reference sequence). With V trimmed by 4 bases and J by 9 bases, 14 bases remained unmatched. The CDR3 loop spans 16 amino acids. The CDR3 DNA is TGTGCCAGCAGCTCTACCGGGACTAGAGTTTTATTTGAGCAGTTCTTC. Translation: CASSSTGTRVLFEQFF.

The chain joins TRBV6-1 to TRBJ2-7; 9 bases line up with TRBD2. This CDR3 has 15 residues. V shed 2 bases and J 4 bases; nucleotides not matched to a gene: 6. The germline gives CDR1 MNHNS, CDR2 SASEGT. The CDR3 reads CASSELLAGVYEQYF. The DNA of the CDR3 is TGTGCCAGCAGTGAATTGTTAGCGGGAGTGTACGAGCAGTACTTC.

CDR3 nucleotides: TGTGCCAGCAGCCAAGACAGATGGAGGGGAAACACCATATATTTT. It translates to CASSQDRWRGNTIYF. The genes are TRBV3-1 (or the pseudogene TRBV3-2) and TRBJ1-3; D is unresolved. Trimming shortened V by 0 bases and J by 4 bases, and 10 bases separated the two germline ends. The CDR3 sequence is 15 residues long. The germline V gene encodes CDR1 LGHDT and CDR2 YNNKEL (reference sequence).

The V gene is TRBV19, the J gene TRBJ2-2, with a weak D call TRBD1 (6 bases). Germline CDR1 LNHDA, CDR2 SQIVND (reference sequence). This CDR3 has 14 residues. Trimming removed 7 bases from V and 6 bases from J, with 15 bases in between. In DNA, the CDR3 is TGTGCCAGTATTCGAACAGGGAATTCCGGGGAGCTGTTTTTT. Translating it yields CASIRTGNSGELFF. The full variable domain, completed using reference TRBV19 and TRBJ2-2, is DGGITQSPKYLFRKEGQNVTLSCEQNLNHDAMYWYRQDPGQGLRLIYYSQIVNDFQKGDIAEGYSVSREKKESFPLTVTSAQKNPTAFYLCASIRTGNSGELFFGEGSRLTVL.

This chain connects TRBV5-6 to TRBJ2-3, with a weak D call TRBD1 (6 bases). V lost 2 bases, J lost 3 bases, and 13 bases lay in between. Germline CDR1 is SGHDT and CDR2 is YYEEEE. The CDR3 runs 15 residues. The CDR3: CASSFSLQGTDTQYF. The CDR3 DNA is TGTGCCAGCAGCTTCTCCCTCCAGGGGACAGATACGCAGTATTTT.

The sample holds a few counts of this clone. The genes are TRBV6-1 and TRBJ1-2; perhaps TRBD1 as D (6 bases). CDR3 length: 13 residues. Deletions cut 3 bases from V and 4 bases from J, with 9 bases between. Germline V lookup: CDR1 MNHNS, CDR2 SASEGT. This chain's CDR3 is CASSDQGLYGYTF. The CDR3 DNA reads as TGTGCCAGCAGTGATCAGGGGCTCTATGGCTACACCTTC.

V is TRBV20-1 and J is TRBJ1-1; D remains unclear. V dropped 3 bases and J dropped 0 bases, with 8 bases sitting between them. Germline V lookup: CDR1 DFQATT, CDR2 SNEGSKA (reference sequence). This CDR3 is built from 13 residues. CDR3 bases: TGCAGTGCTAGTGGGCCGTTGAACACTGAAGCTTTCTTT. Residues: CSASGPLNTEAFF.

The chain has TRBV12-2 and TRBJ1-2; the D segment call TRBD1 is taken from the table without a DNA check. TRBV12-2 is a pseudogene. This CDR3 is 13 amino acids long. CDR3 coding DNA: TGTGCAAGTCGTTTGCAGGGATACTATGGCTACACCTTC. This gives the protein CASRLQGYYGYTF.

The chain's CDR3 is CASSYPTSEQYV. The CDR3 DNA reads as TGTGCCAGCAGTTACCCAACAAGCGAGCAGTACGTC. The chain combines TRBV6-2 or TRBV6-3 with TRBJ2-7; no definite D call. CDR1 and CDR2 from the germline V gene are MNHEY and SVGEGT. The CDR3 extends over 12 amino acids. Trimming stripped 2 bases from V and 6 bases from J, with 8 bases between.

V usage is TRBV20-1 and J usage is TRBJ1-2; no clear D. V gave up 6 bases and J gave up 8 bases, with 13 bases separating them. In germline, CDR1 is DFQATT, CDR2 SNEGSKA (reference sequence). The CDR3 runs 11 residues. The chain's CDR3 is CSASRHAGYTF. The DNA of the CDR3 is TGCAGTGCCTCCCGACATGCCGGCTACACCTTC.

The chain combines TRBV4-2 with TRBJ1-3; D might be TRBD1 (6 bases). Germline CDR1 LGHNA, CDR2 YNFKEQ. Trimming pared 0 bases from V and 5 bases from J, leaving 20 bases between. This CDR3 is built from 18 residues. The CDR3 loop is CASSQEWGLDRNRNTIYF. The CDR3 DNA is TGTGCCAGCAGCCAAGAGTGGGGCCTAGACAGGAACCGAAACACCATATATTTT.